This is a list of T cell receptor beta chains from one sample in a study of T cells in Graves' hyperthyroidism and ophthalmopathy. TCRdb ran MiXCR on the multiplex PCR reads and lists one entry per CDR3 protein. This sample has some 350,000 distinct CDR3 sequences, with approximately 25% found just once. Sequencing was carried out using blood. These receptor sequences come from a man aged 50 or older with Graves' hyperthyroidism. Each CDR3 is given with its conserved first and last residue. A D gene is named only where the DNA matches it firmly. Expanded clones get a size class; other rows say once, few or many, or leave the size out.

j_call v_call clone_size d_call cdr3_aa cdr3_nt
TRBJ2-4 TRBV20-1 few TRBD2 CSAPKRDGRVRNIQYF TGCAGTGCGCCAAAAAGAGACGGGAGGGTCAGGAACATTCAGTACTTC
TRBJ2-7 TRBV28 few . CASRGYDRSYEQYF TGTGCCAGCAGGGGATATGACAGGTCCTACGAGCAGTACTTC
TRBJ2-1 TRBV12-3/TRBV12-4 . . CASNPGAGGKEQFF TGTGCCAGCAACCCAGGGGCAGGGGGGAAGGAGCAGTTCTTC
TRBJ2-5 TRBV7-9 . . CASSFGRGVGETQYF TGTGCCAGCAGCTTCGGACGGGGAGTCGGAGAGACCCAGTACTTC
TRBJ2-5 TRBV7-6 . TRBD1 CASSSGQYQETQYF TGTGCCAGCAGCTCGGGACAGTACCAAGAGACCCAGTACTTC
TRBJ1-3 TRBV9 . . CASSVVPNVGGSGNTIYF TGTGCCAGCAGCGTAGTACCCAACGTGGGTGGTTCTGGAAACACCATATATTTT
TRBJ2-1 TRBV28 . . CASSPLDLRGATDEQFF TGTGCCAGCAGTCCCTTGGACCTGAGGGGGGCAACCGATGAGCAGTTCTTC
TRBJ2-5 TRBV20-1 . . CSARRPPGRYGETQYF TGCAGTGCTAGGCGCCCTCCCGGCCGGTATGGGGAGACCCAGTACTTC
TRBJ2-5 TRBV7-9 . . CASSSRYRAGEETQYF TGTGCCAGCAGCTCTAGATACAGGGCGGGTGAAGAGACCCAGTACTTC
TRBJ1-1 TRBV20-1 few . CSASLGQPNTEAFF TGCAGTGCTAGTTTAGGGCAGCCGAACACTGAAGCTTTCTTT
TRBJ2-7 TRBV20-1 . TRBD1 CSARDPSGGQGTSYEQYF TGCAGTGCTAGAGATCCCTCCGGGGGACAGGGGACTTCCTACGAGCAGTACTTC
TRBJ2-5 TRBV4-2 . TRBD2 CASSQDRLAGGSETQYF TGTGCCAGCAGCCAAGATCGCCTAGCGGGAGGGTCAGAGACCCAGTACTTC
TRBJ2-1 TRBV7-3 . TRBD2 CASSLTFTSGIDNEQFF TGTGCCAGCAGCTTAACGTTTACTAGCGGGATCGACAATGAGCAGTTCTTC
TRBJ2-3 TRBV24-1 few TRBD1 CATSPRGQTHVGGTDTQYF TGTGCCACCAGTCCTAGGGGACAGACTCATGTGGGGGGCACAGATACGCAGTATTTT
TRBJ2-7 TRBV27 few . CASSLLSGAAYEQYF TGTGCCAGCAGTTTATTGTCAGGGGCCGCCTACGAGCAGTACTTC
TRBJ1-2 TRBV3-1 few . CASSQDTTRGYGYTF TGTGCCAGCAGCCAAGATACGACCAGGGGCTATGGCTACACCTTC
TRBJ2-1 TRBV29-1 . TRBD1 CSAETGGPEQFF TGCAGCGCCGAGACAGGGGGCCCTGAGCAGTTCTTC
TRBJ2-4 TRBV27 . . CASSGVGGKNIQYF TGTGCCAGCAGTGGGGTAGGGGGAAAAAACATTCAGTACTTC
TRBJ1-3 TRBV9 . . CASSVGPGDTIYF TGTGCCAGCAGCGTTGGGCCCGGCGACACCATATATTTT
TRBJ1-2 TRBV6-1 many . CASSEYYALGYGYTF TGTGCCAGCAGTGAATACTACGCCCTGGGGTATGGCTACACCTTC
TRBJ2-5 TRBV3-1 . . CASSQDLRLNF TGTGCCAGCAGCCAAGATCTCCGCTTGAACTTC
TRBJ2-7 TRBV5-8 . TRBD1 CASSLAPGQGTYEQYF TGTGCCAGCAGCCTTGCCCCTGGACAGGGCACCTACGAGCAGTACTTC
TRBJ2-7 TRBV4-2 . TRBD2 CASSQEIGGRASRQYF TGTGCCAGCAGCCAAGAAATTGGAGGGAGGGCCAGTAGGCAGTACTTC
TRBJ2-1 TRBV6-1 many . CASSEVSRGWYNEQFF TGTGCCAGCAGTGAAGTTAGCCGGGGCTGGTACAATGAGCAGTTCTTC
TRBJ1-1 TRBV19 . TRBD1 CASSMGGAGGMNTEAFF TGTGCCAGTAGTATGGGGGGGGCAGGGGGGATGAACACTGAAGCTTTCTTT
TRBJ2-6 TRBV29-1 few . CSVELSGANVLTF TGCAGCGTTGAACTCTCTGGGGCCAACGTCCTGACTTTC
TRBJ2-1 TRBV4-1 . . CASSLGEGQTYNEQFF TGCGCCAGCAGCCTTGGGGAGGGACAGACCTACAATGAGCAGTTCTTC
TRBJ2-3 TRBV5-1 . TRBD2 CASSLGGLTSTDTQYF TGCGCCAGCAGCTTGGGGGGACTAACAAGCACAGATACGCAGTATTTT
TRBJ2-5 TRBV29-1 few TRBD2 CSVDGTSGSSVETQYF TGCAGCGTTGACGGGACTAGCGGGAGCTCTGTAGAGACCCAGTACTTC
TRBJ2-2 TRBV9 . . CASSVAPGANTGELFF TGTGCCAGCAGCGTAGCCCCGGGGGCGAACACCGGGGAGCTGTTTTTT
TRBJ2-7 TRBV13 . TRBD2 CASSVRTGTSGQYEQYF TGTGCCAGCAGCGTTAGGACCGGGACTAGCGGACAATACGAGCAGTACTTC
TRBJ2-5 TRBV20-1 few TRBD1 CSAQGTGGMETQYF TGCAGTGCTCAAGGGACAGGGGGGATGGAGACCCAGTACTTC
TRBJ2-3 TRBV2 many . CASRAGRGTDTQYF TGTGCCAGCAGGGCGGGGAGAGGGACAGATACGCAGTATTTT
TRBJ1-2 TRBV20-1 . . CSARDFYGYTF TGCAGTGCTAGAGACTTCTATGGCTACACCTTC
TRBJ2-7 TRBV7-9 many TRBD2 CASSGGLAGTSYEQYF TGTGCCAGCAGTGGGGGACTAGCGGGAACGAGTTACGAGCAGTACTTC
TRBJ2-5 TRBV29-1 few TRBD1 CSVAQGGLGETQYF TGCAGCGTTGCACAGGGGGGACTTGGGGAGACCCAGTACTTC
TRBJ2-1 TRBV28 many TRBD1 CASRQDRGVYNEQFF TGTGCCAGCAGACAGGACAGGGGAGTCTACAATGAGCAGTTCTTC
TRBJ2-5 TRBV12-3/TRBV12-4 few TRBD2 CASTREAHGTQYF TGTGCCAGCACCCGGGAGGCCCATGGGACCCAGTACTTC